The following is a T cell receptor beta chain sequence with its context. The antigen is not known. Other DNA sequences in the sample encode the same CDR3. V lost 5 bases and J lost 7, with 12 bases in between. The CDR3 consists of 12 residues. CDR1 and CDR2 from the germline V gene are GTSNPN and SVGIG (reference sequence). Using immunoSEQ multiplex PCR, the repertoire was profiled, and TCRdb retains in-frame clones only, with some absent. In the table there are fewer than 7,500 clones, around 73% of which are singletons. This record belongs to a study of immune evolution from preneoplasia to lung adenocarcinoma. Nucleic acids came from premalignant or tumor cells enriched by macro-dissection. Study results and caveats: T cell clonality was higher in KRAS-mutant than EGFR-mutant or wild-type nodules.

The sample was FFPE lung adenocarcinoma in situ tissue. The rearrangement links TRBV30 to TRBJ2-1; D is unresolved. This sequence originates from a donor older than 65 with lung adenocarcinoma. The CDR3 nucleotides are TGTGCCTGGGGGGAATTGGGTAATGAGCAGTTCTTC. This encodes CAWGELGNEQFF. Full variable domain (outside the CDR3, taken from reference TRBV30 and TRBJ2-1): SQTIHQWPATLVQPVGSPLSLECTVEGTSNPNLYWYRQAAGRGLQLLFYSVGIGQISSEVPQNLSASRPQDRQFILSSKKLLLSDSGFYLCAWGELGNEQFFGPGTRLTVL.